The 25 T cell receptor beta chains below all came from one sample that was sequenced in a study of lymphopenia after photon versus proton radiotherapy. Measured with immunoSEQ multiplex PCR; TCRdb has only the in-frame clones, and not every one. The sample lists about 40,000 clones, around 83% seen once, with around a tenth in the top ten. The input for sequencing was peripheral blood, taken from a patient treated with proton-based radiotherapy. The receptors were sampled from a woman in her seventies with pancreatic cancer. Some clones in this sample may be carry-over from other donors' samples.

This clone was observed once. This chain connects TRBV14 to TRBJ1-6; D may be TRBD1 (5 bases). This CDR3 has 14 residues. With 2 bases removed from V and 9 bases from J, the gap between germline ends came to 11 bases. Germline V lookup: CDR1 SGHDN, CDR2 FVKESK. CDR3 loop: CASSQTKGISPLHF. The CDR3 DNA follows: TGTGCCAGCAGCCAAACTAAGGGGATTTCACCCCTCCACTTT.

CDR3 in DNA: TGTGCCAGCAGCCCACTACAGGGGGCGATAGGGGGCTACACCTTC. Amino acids: CASSPLQGAIGGYTF. The rearrangement joins TRBV7-2 to TRBJ1-2; TRBD1 matches 9 bases. The CDR3 totals 15 residues. Looked up from germline, CDR1 is SGHTA and CDR2 is FQGNSA. V was pared by 5 bases and J by 8 bases, with 12 bases of the junction left unmatched.

The chain couples TRBV30 to TRBJ2-3; D may be TRBD1 (6 bases). V lost 2 bases and J 4 bases, leaving 16 bases between the germline ends. Germline CDR1 reads GTSNPN; CDR2 reads SVGIG (reference sequence). The CDR3 totals 15 residues. The CDR3 sequence is CAWSHLAGGADTQYF. For the CDR3, the DNA is TGTGCCTGGAGTCATCTAGCTGGGGGCGCAGATACGCAGTATTTT.

The V call is TRBV5-1, the J call TRBJ1-1; D unresolved. The CDR3 sequence is 13 residues long. Germline CDR1 is SGHRS and CDR2 is YFSETQ. V was pared by 0 bases and J by 0 bases, with 3 bases between. CDR3: CASSLGLNTEAFF. The CDR3 region has the DNA TGCGCCAGCAGCTTGGGGCTGAACACTGAAGCTTTCTTT.

This chain joins TRBV25-1 and TRBJ1-2, with a tentative D call TRBD1 (6 bases). CDR1 and CDR2 (germline): MGHDK, SYGVNS. The CDR3 loop spans 13 amino acids. The germline V and J ends were trimmed by 5 bases and 7 bases, with 14 bases remaining between them. The CDR3: CASSPGQSRGYTF. The CDR3 DNA follows: TGTGCCAGCAGTCCAGGACAGTCGCGTGGCTACACCTTC.

V and J are TRBV28 and TRBJ2-6, with 13 bases fitting TRBD2. Per the germline V gene, CDR1 is MDHEN and CDR2 is SYDVKM. V trimming: 3 bases; J trimming: 0 bases; junction bases outside the gene matches: 5. The CDR3 has 19 residues. The CDR3 loop is CASSFPTSGRASGANVLTF. CDR3 DNA: TGTGCCAGCAGTTTCCCCACTAGCGGGAGGGCCTCTGGGGCCAACGTCCTGACTTTC.

Comment on this clone: One end of the junction varies from germline; a read error may be responsible. The rearrangement joins TRBV7-2 to TRBJ2-3; D perhaps matches TRBD2 (5 bases). Germline V gene lookup returns CDR1 SGHTA and CDR2 FQGNSA. The CDR3 loop spans 15 amino acids. CDR3 loop: CVSSLDPAATDTQYF. The CDR3 nucleotides are TGTGTCAGCAGCTTAGATCCAGCGGCCACAGATACGCAGTATTTT. Full variable domain (remainder filled in from reference TRBV7-2 and TRBJ2-3): GAGVSQSPSNKVTEKGKDVELRCDPISGHTALYWYRQSLGQGLEFLIYFQGNSAPDKSGLPSDRFSAERTGGSVSTLTIQRTQQEDSAVYLCVSSLDPAATDTQYFGPGTRLTVL.

V gene TRBV6-6 combines with J gene TRBJ1-2; no clear D. CDR3 length: 12 residues. The germline V and J ends were trimmed by 6 bases and 4 bases, with 9 bases remaining between them. CDR1 MNHNY and CDR2 SVGAGI come from the germline V gene (reference sequence). DNA for the CDR3: TGTGCCAGCAGCCTCGACACCTATGGCTACACCTTC. Translation gives CASSLDTYGYTF.

The V gene is TRBV7-2, the J gene TRBJ1-3, with 11 bases identical to TRBD1. CDR3 length: 16 residues. Germline CDR1 is SGHTA and CDR2 is FQGNSA. Losses at the gene ends were 4 bases for V and 3 bases for J; bases not matched to a gene: 5. The CDR3 coding sequence is TGTGCCAGCAGCTCACACGGGACAGGGGGTGGAAACACCATATATTTT. This gives the protein CASSSHGTGGGNTIYF.

The rearrangement joins TRBV6-4 to TRBJ2-1; the D gene is possibly TRBD1 (6 bases). The CDR3 is made up of 12 amino acids. The V gene lost 4 bases and the J gene lost 7 bases, with 8 bases spanning the gap. In germline, CDR1 is MRHNA, CDR2 SNTAGT. The CDR3 coding sequence is TGTGCCAGCAGTGCCCAGGGGAATGAGCAGTTCTTC. Translation: CASSAQGNEQFF.

The chain carries TRBV6-5 and TRBJ1-6, with D possibly being TRBD1 (5 bases). CDR3 length equals 15 residues. The V gene lost 2 bases and the J gene lost 5 bases, with 10 bases spanning the gap. CDR1 is MNHEY and CDR2 is SVGAGI in the germline V gene. CDR3 sequence: CASSYEQANNSPLHF. CDR3 DNA: TGTGCCAGCAGTTACGAACAGGCGAATAATTCACCCCTCCACTTT.

This clone was observed a handful of times. The chain links TRBV6-1 to TRBJ1-2, with 7 bases that match TRBD1. This CDR3 is built from 15 residues. V trimming: 5 bases; J trimming: 4 bases; junction bases outside the gene matches: 10. Germline lookup yields CDR1 MNHNS and CDR2 SASEGT. CDR3 in amino acids: CASSPTPGQLYGYTF. In DNA form, the CDR3 reads TGTGCCAGCAGTCCTACGCCGGGACAGCTCTATGGCTACACCTTC.

This clone was counted a single time. This sequence joins TRBV15 and TRBJ2-5; 7 bases map to TRBD1. The CDR3 has 15 residues. Germline CDR1 is LNHNV and CDR2 is YYDKDF (reference sequence). V lost 0 bases and J lost 4; bases outside the gene matches: 5. The CDR3 bases are TGTGCCACCAGCAGAGATCCGACAGGGACAGAGACCCAGTACTTC. It is translated as CATSRDPTGTETQYF.

J is TRBJ1-1 and V is TRBV13, with D uncertain. Germline V gene sequence: CDR1 PRHDT, CDR2 FYEKMQ (reference sequence). Trimming shortened V by 1 base and J by 3 bases, and 6 bases separated the two germline ends. This CDR3 comprises 13 residues. The CDR3 sequence is CASSLEVYTEAFF. The CDR3 nucleotides are TGTGCCAGCAGCTTAGAAGTGTACACTGAAGCTTTCTTT. Full variable domain (remainder filled in from reference TRBV13 and TRBJ1-1): AAGVIQSPRHLIKEKRETATLKCYPIPRHDTVYWYQQGPGQDPQFLISFYEKMQSDKGSIPDRFSAQQFSDYHSELNMSSLELGDSALYFCASSLEVYTEAFFGQGTRLTVV.

The V and J genes are TRBV27 and TRBJ2-3; D is uncertain. The CDR3 is 14 residues long. CDR1 and CDR2 (germline): MNHEY, SMNVEV (reference sequence). Trimming shortened V by 2 bases and J by 5 bases, and 11 bases separated the two germline ends. The CDR3 here is CASSLGSPVDTQYF. CDR3 coding DNA: TGTGCCAGCAGTTTAGGGTCTCCGGTAGATACGCAGTATTTT.

The V call is TRBV25-1, the J call TRBJ2-1; D might be TRBD1 (6 bases). Trimming pared 2 bases from V and 9 bases from J, leaving 11 bases between. CDR3 length equals 13 residues. Germline V CDR1 and CDR2: MGHDK, SYGVNS. CDR3 in amino acids: CASSEQGSTEQFF. In DNA, the CDR3 is TGTGCCAGCAGTGAACAGGGGAGTACTGAGCAGTTCTTC.

This clone was seen only once. J is TRBJ1-6 and V is TRBV28; no definite D call. V was clipped by 4 bases and J by 9 bases, with 7 bases between them. CDR1 and CDR2 from the germline V gene are MDHEN and SYDVKM. This CDR3 region has 12 residues. The CDR3 DNA follows: TGTGCCAGCAGTTCGCAGGTTTCACCCCTCCACTTT. This codes for CASSSQVSPLHF.

The chain employs TRBV9 and TRBJ2-5; 15 nucleotides agree with TRBD2. The CDR3 contains 18 residues. Germline loops: CDR1 SGDLS, CDR2 YYNGEE. Germline trimming cut 4 bases from V and 2 bases from J; bases unmatched to any gene: 9. CDR3: CASSLGTSGRSRQETQYF. Written as DNA, the CDR3 is TGTGCCAGCAGCCTCGGGACTAGCGGGAGGAGTCGGCAAGAGACCCAGTACTTC.

This chain joins TRBV11-2 and TRBJ1-2; no definite D call. This CDR3 spans 13 amino acids. Germline V CDR1 and CDR2: SGHAT, FQNNGV. Trimming removed 6 bases at V and 0 bases at J, with 8 bases between. The CDR3 here is CASSPSANYGYTF. For the CDR3, the DNA is TGTGCCAGCAGTCCCAGCGCTAACTATGGCTACACCTTC.

CDR3 in DNA: TGTGCCAGCAGCGTAGTATCTGACACCGGGGAGCTGTTTTTT. The encoded protein is CASSVVSDTGELFF. V and J are TRBV9 and TRBJ2-2; D gene uncertain. Germline-derived CDR1 and CDR2 are SGDLS and YYNGEE. The CDR3 covers 14 residues. V was pared by 0 bases and J by 3 bases, with 6 bases between.

This chain uses TRBV5-1 with TRBJ2-7; D call uncertain. Germline CDR1 is SGHRS and CDR2 is YFSETQ. The ends were cut back, 5 bases at V and 3 bases at J, with 18 bases in the middle. CDR3 length: 15 residues. The CDR3 DNA follows: TGCGCCAGCAGGCCCTCCGGATACCCTTACTACGAGCAGTACTTC. It encodes CASRPSGYPYYEQYF.

The gene calls are TRBV15 and TRBJ2-4, with 14 bases matching TRBD2. The length of the CDR3 is 17 residues. Germline V gene sequence: CDR1 LNHNV, CDR2 YYDKDF (reference sequence). The ends lost 3 bases at V and 8 bases at J; junction bases unmatched: 9. The CDR3, as DNA: TGTGCCACCAGCAGGGGGGGACTAGCGGGAGTTTACGACATTCAGTACTTC. It codes for CATSRGGLAGVYDIQYF.

The chain employs TRBV7-3 and TRBJ1-1; 8 nucleotides agree with TRBD1. The CDR3 sequence is 13 residues long. Looked up from germline, CDR1 is SGHTA and CDR2 is FQGTGA. V shed 5 bases, J shed 7 bases, and the junction held 6 bases outside the gene matches. The CDR3 loop reads CASSLQDRDEAFF. CDR3 sequence (DNA): TGTGCCAGCAGCCTCCAGGACAGGGATGAAGCTTTCTTT.

The rearrangement joins TRBV18 to TRBJ2-3; no firm D call. Germline values: CDR1 KGHSH, CDR2 LQKENI. There are 16 residues in the CDR3. Between the trimmed V and J ends, which lost 3 bases and 2 bases, there was a span of 15 bases. In DNA, the CDR3 is TGTGCCAGCTCACCGCCCGTGGGCAGCCACACAGATACGCAGTATTTT. Protein product: CASSPPVGSHTDTQYF.

V and J are TRBV5-1 and TRBJ1-1; D is undetermined. The CDR3 totals 14 residues. Germline CDR1 SGHRS, CDR2 YFSETQ. Trimming removed 2 bases at V and 1 base at J, with 9 bases between. The CDR3 spells CASSFGSSNTEAFF. CDR3 DNA: TGCGCCAGCAGCTTTGGGTCGTCGAACACTGAAGCTTTCTTT.